This T cell receptor (beta chain) came from a study of cytomegalovirus exposure and HLA in healthy donors. For the study at large: Prior work identified around 120 million unique TCR beta sequences in around 170 million T cells. General observations from the study: Later, an analysis found that common viral pathogens appeared to be linked with several of the most significant clusters. The number of N-insertions in an Asian-associated ancestry cluster was reportedly below the approximately 680-donor mean in a later analysis.

With respect to this clone: Antigen unknown.

The CDR3 extends over 17 amino acids. V lost 3 bases and J lost 5, with 20 bases in between. Per germline, CDR1 KGHSH and CDR2 LQKENI. A multiplex PCR was run with 60 Vbeta primers and 13 Jbeta primers. Profiled with immunoSEQ multiplex PCR; TCRdb holds only in-frame clones, not every one. The sample yields about 150,000 clones, approximately 83% seen once. J is TRBJ1-5 and V is TRBV18, with a weak D call TRBD1 (6 bases). This sequence was found in a male donor in good health and CMV-seronegative. The sequenced sample consisted of PBMCs. The CDR3 spells CASSPATTGTTDQPQHF. In DNA, the CDR3 is TGTGCCAGCTCACCCGCAACAACAGGGACAACCGATCAGCCCCAGCATTTT.